This T cell receptor beta chain was captured in a study of T-cell memory formation after mild COVID-19 (dated by TCRdb to the early 2020s). Describing the broader study: TCR sequence clusters from the two donors were largely donor specific. Longitudinal TCRalpha and TCRbeta repertoire sequencing tracked T-cell clones expanding and contracting after mild COVID-19 in a couple of donors. Two young, previously healthy adult volunteers made up the cohort, one male and one female. Overall study outcomes, separate from this receptor: Whether the second-wave clones peaking on day 37 were SARS-CoV-2 specific was not confirmed. Balanced CD4/CD8 phenotypes were observed for clones contracting from day 15 to 85, whereas a bias towards CD4+ was observed for a second wave of clones expanding from day 15 to 37. Contracting CD4+ clones were located mainly in the CM and EM memory subsets, whereas CD8+ clones were found to be enriched in EMRA. Only a couple of mild cases were covered by the study, and larger cohorts that include severe cases with pre-infection samples were considered necessary. Some responding clones were found in pre-infection memory, which suggests that pre-existing cross-reactive memory T cells took part in the SARS-CoV-2 response.

Ficoll-Paque density gradient centrifugation was the method used to isolate PBMCs. TCRdb lists the instrument as Illumina NovaSeq 6000. TCRalpha and TCRbeta cDNA libraries were constructed by 5'RACE with constant-segment primers, with sample barcodes and unique molecular identifiers being introduced. RNA was extracted from every sample with Trizol reagent. The libraries were amplified in two PCR steps, and the second step added a second sample barcode and Illumina TruSeq adapters. Libraries were sequenced on an Illumina NovaSeq with 2 x 150 bp paired-end reads. The paper's data handling went like this. The reads were demultiplexed and collapsed into UMI-guided consensus sequences using migec v1.2.7. With mixcr v2.1.11, UMI consensuses were aligned to TRA and TRB V and J templates and assembled into clonotypes. Clonotypes were classified as expanded or contracted when called significant by both edgeR and NoisET, with noise models trained on biological replicates. For edgeR calls, the thresholds were a false discovery rate-adjusted p below 0.01 and a log2 fold-change of 1. As an exploratory analysis of dynamics, max-normalized trajectories of the 1000 most abundant clonotypes were examined with PCA combined with hierarchical clustering. Separately sequenced CD4+ and CD8+ repertoires were used to assign the CD4 or CD8 phenotype of responding clones. TCRdb handled the public reads itself, with Q25 trimming in fastp and clone calling in MiXCR, and kept productive beta chains. Records with the same CDR3 protein are collapsed into one entry carrying the most frequent genes and DNA. The authors' filters were not applied to this entry. This sample gives fewer than 350,000 distinct CDR3 sequences in total; 15% to 20% of them show up just once. Roughly 23% of the sample is taken by the ten largest.

Concerning this clonotype: Its specific antigen is unknown. No base qualities exist here, and no much larger clone lies one base off it.

V is cut by 5 bases and J by 3 bases, and the space between the germline ends is 13 bases. Spanning cysteine to phenylalanine, the CDR3 consists of 15 amino acids. The DNA shown is the 45-base CDR3, in frame from base 1. CDR1 and CDR2 (SGHTA, FQGTGA) derive from the germline V gene. The V gene is TRBV7-3 and the J gene is TRBJ2-2, with the D gene possibly TRBD1 or TRBD2, each one fitting 5 bases. The receptor's source is a man younger than 35 who had mild COVID-19 (a few samples of this study predate the infection). The sample titles of this study are shuffled in the database, so cell type and time point are left out; the donor was told from shared clones. Input material: PBMCs or a T cell subset sorted from them (not recorded which). The nucleotide sequence is TGTGCCAGCAGCACCGGGACCCCGTACACCGGGGAGCTGTTTTTT. Its translation is CASSTGTPYTGELFF.